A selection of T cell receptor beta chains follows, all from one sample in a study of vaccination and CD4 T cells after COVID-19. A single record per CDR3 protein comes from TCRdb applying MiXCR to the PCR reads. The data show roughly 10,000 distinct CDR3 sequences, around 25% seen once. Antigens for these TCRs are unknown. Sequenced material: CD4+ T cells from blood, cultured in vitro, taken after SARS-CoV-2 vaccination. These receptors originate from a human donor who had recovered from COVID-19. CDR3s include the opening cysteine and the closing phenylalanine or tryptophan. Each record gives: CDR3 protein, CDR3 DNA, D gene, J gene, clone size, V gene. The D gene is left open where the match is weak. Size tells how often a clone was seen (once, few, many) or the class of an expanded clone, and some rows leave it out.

cdr3_aa: CASSYTGRRNTEAFF
cdr3_nt: TGTGCCAGCAGTTACACGGGACGGAGGAACACTGAAGCTTTCTTT
d_call: .
j_call: TRBJ1-1
clone_size: .
v_call: TRBV6-2/TRBV6-3

cdr3_aa: CASNAHHSAYSNQPQHF
cdr3_nt: TGTGCCAGCAATGCCCATCACAGCGCCTATAGCAATCAGCCCCAGCATTTT
d_call: .
j_call: TRBJ1-5
clone_size: few
v_call: TRBV6-4

cdr3_aa: CASNPGETYSGNTIYF
cdr3_nt: TGTGCCAGCAATCCCGGGGAGACTTACTCTGGAAACACCATATATTTT
d_call: .
j_call: TRBJ1-3
clone_size: .
v_call: TRBV28

cdr3_aa: CASSSADRGLSYEQYF
cdr3_nt: TGTGCCAGCAGCTCGGCGGACAGGGGGCTGTCCTACGAGCAGTACTTC
d_call: TRBD1
j_call: TRBJ2-7
clone_size: .
v_call: TRBV7-9

cdr3_aa: CASSMGGGFGNQPQHF
cdr3_nt: TGTGCCAGTAGTATGGGAGGGGGGTTTGGCAATCAGCCCCAGCATTTT
d_call: .
j_call: TRBJ1-5
clone_size: .
v_call: TRBV19

cdr3_aa: CASSQAASYEQYF
cdr3_nt: TGCGCCAGCAGCCAAGCCGCCAGCTACGAGCAGTACTTC
d_call: .
j_call: TRBJ2-7
clone_size: few
v_call: TRBV4-3

cdr3_aa: CASSLVVTAYEQYF
cdr3_nt: TGTGCCAGCAGCTTAGTAGTGACAGCTTACGAGCAGTACTTC
d_call: .
j_call: TRBJ2-7
clone_size: few
v_call: TRBV11-3

cdr3_aa: CATSRERQGPYEQYF
cdr3_nt: TGTGCCACCAGCAGAGAGCGACAGGGCCCCTACGAGCAGTACTTC
d_call: TRBD1
j_call: TRBJ2-7
clone_size: medium-sized
v_call: TRBV15

cdr3_aa: CASTSQGGGQYF
cdr3_nt: TGTGCCAGCACGAGTCAGGGCGGGGGGCAGTACTTC
d_call: TRBD2
j_call: TRBJ2-7
clone_size: few
v_call: TRBV28

cdr3_aa: CASSERAGRSYEQYF
cdr3_nt: TGTGCCAGCAGTGAACGGGCAGGGCGGTCCTACGAGCAGTACTTC
d_call: .
j_call: TRBJ2-7
clone_size: few
v_call: TRBV6-1

cdr3_aa: CASSSQPTGTIYF
cdr3_nt: TGTGCCAGCAGCAGCCAACCGACGGGGACAATATATTTT
d_call: .
j_call: TRBJ1-3
clone_size: .
v_call: TRBV7-3

cdr3_aa: CASSPLPPGQAASNQPQHF
cdr3_nt: TGTGCCAGCAGTCCCCTTCCTCCCGGACAGGCAGCAAGCAATCAGCCCCAGCATTTT
d_call: TRBD1
j_call: TRBJ1-5
clone_size: .
v_call: TRBV27

cdr3_aa: CSARTPGNSNTEAFF
cdr3_nt: TGCAGTGCCAGAACCCCAGGGAATTCGAACACTGAAGCTTTCTTT
d_call: .
j_call: TRBJ1-1
clone_size: few
v_call: TRBV20-1

cdr3_aa: CSARDIDRTIDTEAFF
cdr3_nt: TGCAGTGCTAGAGATATAGACAGAACAATCGACACTGAAGCTTTCTTT
d_call: .
j_call: TRBJ1-1
clone_size: .
v_call: TRBV20-1

cdr3_aa: CASTPWKGNQPQHF
cdr3_nt: TGTGCCAGCACCCCCTGGAAAGGCAATCAGCCCCAGCATTTT
d_call: .
j_call: TRBJ1-5
clone_size: few
v_call: TRBV6-2/TRBV6-3

cdr3_aa: CASSVWAGGDYEQYF
cdr3_nt: TGTGCCAGCAGCGTTTGGGCAGGGGGGGACTACGAGCAGTACTTC
d_call: .
j_call: TRBJ2-7
clone_size: medium-sized
v_call: TRBV7-8

cdr3_aa: CASNAGGYGYTF
cdr3_nt: TGTGCCAGCAACGCAGGGGGCTATGGCTACACCTTC
d_call: TRBD1
j_call: TRBJ1-2
clone_size: few
v_call: TRBV28

cdr3_aa: CSARGGATDTQYF
cdr3_nt: TGCAGTGCTAGAGGAGGGGCCACAGATACGCAGTATTTT
d_call: .
j_call: TRBJ2-3
clone_size: medium-sized
v_call: TRBV20-1

cdr3_aa: CSVAHNEQFF
cdr3_nt: TGCAGCGTTGCCCACAATGAGCAGTTCTTC
d_call: .
j_call: TRBJ2-1
clone_size: .
v_call: TRBV29-1